These 9 T cell receptor beta chains came from one sample sequenced in a study of CD8 T cells in ankylosing spondylitis. TCRdb reprocessed the 5' RACE reads via MiXCR and lists one record per CDR3 protein. The data show just over 300,000 distinct CDR3 sequences, more than 20% seen once. The sequenced sample consisted of blood, either unsorted or a sorted T cell fraction (not recorded which). The source is a female donor with ankylosing spondylitis or in good health (not recorded which).

The J gene is TRBJ2-1, the V gene TRBV28; D gene unclear. V was clipped by 7 bases and J by 6 bases, with 13 bases between them. The CDR3 runs to 13 residues. The germline gives CDR1 MDHEN, CDR2 SYDVKM. The CDR3, as DNA: TGTGCCAGCACTCAAGACTGGGGCAATGAGCAGTTCTTC. Amino acid sequence: CASTQDWGNEQFF.

The chain joins TRBV25-1 to TRBJ2-5; a possible D gene is TRBD2 (6 bases). The ends were cut back, 2 bases at V and 2 bases at J, with 15 bases in the middle. The CDR3 runs 16 residues. The V gene's germline CDR1 is MGHDK and CDR2 SYGVNS. The CDR3 DNA sequence: TGTGCCAGCAGTGAACCCGGGACTGTCAATCAAGAGACCCAGTACTTC. As protein: CASSEPGTVNQETQYF.

The chain couples TRBV15 to TRBJ1-1, with D perhaps TRBD1 (6 bases). The CDR3 sequence is 15 residues long. Trimming took 1 base from V and 4 from J, leaving 13 bases between them. The germline V gene encodes CDR1 LNHNV and CDR2 YYDKDF (reference sequence). The CDR3, as DNA: TGTGCCACCAGCAGAGGTCACAGGGCCCCCACTGAAGCTTTCTTT. It yields the protein CATSRGHRAPTEAFF.

V is TRBV6-1 and J is TRBJ1-4; TRBD1 is a possible D gene (6 bases). V was cut by 5 bases and J by 6 bases, with 13 bases left in between. CDR1 and CDR2 (germline): MNHNS, SASEGT. The CDR3 length is 14 residues. CDR3 sequence: CASSKQGGDEKLFF. As DNA, the CDR3 is TGTGCCAGCAGTAAACAGGGAGGGGATGAAAAACTGTTTTTT.

The chain joins TRBV7-2 to TRBJ2-1; 14 nucleotides line up with TRBD2. Germline V gene data show CDR1 as SGHTA and CDR2 as FQGNSA. V lost 5 bases to trimming and J lost 10 bases; unmatched junction nucleotides: 13. The CDR3 sequence is 17 residues long. The CDR3 reads CASSPQSGLAGVGEQFF. CDR3 sequence (DNA): TGTGCCAGCAGCCCCCAATCGGGACTAGCGGGAGTTGGGGAGCAGTTCTTC.

V and J are TRBV6-5 and TRBJ2-1; D tentatively fits TRBD1 or TRBD2 (6 bases each). CDR3 size: 16 residues. The germline V and J ends were trimmed by 0 bases and 1 base, with 10 bases remaining between them. The germline CDR1 and CDR2 sequences are MNHEY and SVGAGI. CDR3: CASSYSTGASYNEQFF. As DNA, the CDR3 is TGTGCCAGCAGTTACTCGACGGGGGCGTCCTACAATGAGCAGTTCTTC.

This clonotype was seen only a few times. The V call is TRBV27, the J call TRBJ2-2; 9 bases map to TRBD1. V trimming: 1 base; J trimming: 2 bases; junction bases outside the gene matches: 5. Germline CDR1 MNHEY, CDR2 SMNVEV (reference sequence). CDR3 size: 17 residues. The CDR3 DNA reads TGTGCCAGCAGTTTATGGTCGGGACAGGGAAACACCGGGGAGCTGTTTTTT. Translating gives CASSLWSGQGNTGELFF.

The J gene is TRBJ2-7, the V gene TRBV4-3, with 10 bases identical to TRBD2. The V and J ends lost 3 bases and 3 bases, in that order; junction bases with no gene match: 20. CDR1 is LGHNA, CDR2 YSLEER, per germline. This CDR3 has 20 amino acids. CDR3 in amino acids: CASSQIIAGGLIEFFYEQYF. The CDR3 DNA reads as TGCGCCAGCAGCCAGATAATAGCGGGAGGCCTCATCGAATTTTTCTACGAGCAGTACTTC.

The chain couples TRBV20-1 to TRBJ1-1, with a weak D call TRBD1 (5 bases). CDR3 length: 13 amino acids. Deletions cut 3 bases from V and 1 base from J, with 9 bases between. Looked up from germline, CDR1 is DFQATT and CDR2 is SNEGSKA (reference sequence). The CDR3 loop reads CSARTRANTEAFF. The CDR3 bases are TGCAGTGCTAGGACCAGGGCGAACACTGAAGCTTTCTTT.